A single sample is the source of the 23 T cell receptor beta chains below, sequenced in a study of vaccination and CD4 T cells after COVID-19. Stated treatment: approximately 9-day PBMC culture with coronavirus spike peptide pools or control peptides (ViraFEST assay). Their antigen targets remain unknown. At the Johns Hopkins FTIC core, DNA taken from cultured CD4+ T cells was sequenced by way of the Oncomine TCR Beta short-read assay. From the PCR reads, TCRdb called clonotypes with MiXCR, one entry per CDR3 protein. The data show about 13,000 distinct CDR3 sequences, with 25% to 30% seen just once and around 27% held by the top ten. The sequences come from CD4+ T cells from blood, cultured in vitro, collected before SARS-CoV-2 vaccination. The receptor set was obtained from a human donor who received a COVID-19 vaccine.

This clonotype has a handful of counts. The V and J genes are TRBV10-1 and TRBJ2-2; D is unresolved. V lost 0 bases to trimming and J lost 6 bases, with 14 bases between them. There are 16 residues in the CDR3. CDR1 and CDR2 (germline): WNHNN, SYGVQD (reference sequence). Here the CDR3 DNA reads TGCGCCAGCAGTGAGTCGACTTTACCATACGCCGGGGAGCTGTTTTTT. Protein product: CASSESTLPYAGELFF.

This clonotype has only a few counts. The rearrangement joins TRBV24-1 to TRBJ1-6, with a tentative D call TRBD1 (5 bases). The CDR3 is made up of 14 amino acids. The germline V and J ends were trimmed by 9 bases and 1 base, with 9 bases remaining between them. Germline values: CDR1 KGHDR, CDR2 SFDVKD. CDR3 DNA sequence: TGTGCCACCTGGGGGGGTTCCTATAATTCACCCCTCCACTTT. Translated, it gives CATWGGSYNSPLHF.

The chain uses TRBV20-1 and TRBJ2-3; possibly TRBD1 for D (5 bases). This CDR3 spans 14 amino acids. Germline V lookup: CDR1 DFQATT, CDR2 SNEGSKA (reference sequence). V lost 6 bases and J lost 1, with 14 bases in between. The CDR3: CSAQGELGTDTQYF. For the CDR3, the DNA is TGCAGTGCCCAAGGGGAACTGGGCACAGATACGCAGTATTTT.

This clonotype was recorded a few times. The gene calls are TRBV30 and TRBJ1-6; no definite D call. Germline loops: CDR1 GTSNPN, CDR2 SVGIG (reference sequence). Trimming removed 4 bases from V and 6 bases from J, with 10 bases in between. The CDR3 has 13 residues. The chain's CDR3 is CAWKKGFNSPLHF. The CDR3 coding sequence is TGTGCCTGGAAAAAGGGTTTTAATTCACCCCTCCACTTT.

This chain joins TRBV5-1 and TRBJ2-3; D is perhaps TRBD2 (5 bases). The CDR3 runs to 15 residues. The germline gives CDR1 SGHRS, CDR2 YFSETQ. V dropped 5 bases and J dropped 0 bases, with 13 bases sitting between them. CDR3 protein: CASRRLTRSTDTQYF. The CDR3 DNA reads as TGCGCCAGCAGGCGACTAACCCGAAGCACAGATACGCAGTATTTT.

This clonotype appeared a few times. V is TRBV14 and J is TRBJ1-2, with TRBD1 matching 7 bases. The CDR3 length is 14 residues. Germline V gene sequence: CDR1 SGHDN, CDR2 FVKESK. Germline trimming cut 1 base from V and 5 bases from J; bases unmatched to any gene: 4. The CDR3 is CASSQANRGYGYTF. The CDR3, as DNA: TGTGCCAGCAGCCAAGCTAACAGGGGATATGGCTACACCTTC.

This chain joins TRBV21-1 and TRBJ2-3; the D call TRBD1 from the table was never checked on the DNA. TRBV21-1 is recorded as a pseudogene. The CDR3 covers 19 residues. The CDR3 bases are TGTGCCAGCAGCCGACTAAACCGGGACAGGGTCCCTAGCACAGATACGCAGTATTTT. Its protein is CASSRLNRDRVPSTDTQYF.

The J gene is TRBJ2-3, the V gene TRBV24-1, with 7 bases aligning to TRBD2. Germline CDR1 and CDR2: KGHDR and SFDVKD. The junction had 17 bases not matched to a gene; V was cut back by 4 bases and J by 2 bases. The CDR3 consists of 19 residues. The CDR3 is CATSDRPDGLVGYTDTQYF. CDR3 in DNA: TGTGCCACCAGTGACCGACCTGACGGACTAGTGGGGTACACAGATACGCAGTATTTT.

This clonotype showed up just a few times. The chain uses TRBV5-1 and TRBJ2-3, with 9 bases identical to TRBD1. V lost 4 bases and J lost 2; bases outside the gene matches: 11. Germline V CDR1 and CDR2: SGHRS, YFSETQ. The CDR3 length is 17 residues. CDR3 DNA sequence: TGCGCCAGCAGCCAGGCGTCTGGGACAGGGAACACAGATACGCAGTATTTT. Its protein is CASSQASGTGNTDTQYF.

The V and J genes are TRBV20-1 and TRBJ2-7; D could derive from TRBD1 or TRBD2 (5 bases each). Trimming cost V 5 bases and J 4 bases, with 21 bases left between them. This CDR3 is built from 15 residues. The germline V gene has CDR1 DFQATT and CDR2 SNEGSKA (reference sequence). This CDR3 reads CSAGDPKGNVYEQYF. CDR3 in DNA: TGCAGTGCTGGGGACCCCAAGGGGAACGTTTACGAGCAGTACTTC.

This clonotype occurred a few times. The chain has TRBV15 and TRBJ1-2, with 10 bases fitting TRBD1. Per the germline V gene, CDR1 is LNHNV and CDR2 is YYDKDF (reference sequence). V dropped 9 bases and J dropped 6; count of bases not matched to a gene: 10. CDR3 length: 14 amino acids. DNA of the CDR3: TGTGCCACATACCCGGGACAGGGGAATCATGGCTACACCTTC. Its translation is CATYPGQGNHGYTF.

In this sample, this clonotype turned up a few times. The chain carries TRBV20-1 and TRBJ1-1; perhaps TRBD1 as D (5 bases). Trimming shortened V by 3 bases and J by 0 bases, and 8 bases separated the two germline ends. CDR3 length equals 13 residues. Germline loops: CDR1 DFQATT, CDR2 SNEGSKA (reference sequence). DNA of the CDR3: TGCAGTGCTAGTGGGACGTTGAACACTGAAGCTTTCTTT. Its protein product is CSASGTLNTEAFF.

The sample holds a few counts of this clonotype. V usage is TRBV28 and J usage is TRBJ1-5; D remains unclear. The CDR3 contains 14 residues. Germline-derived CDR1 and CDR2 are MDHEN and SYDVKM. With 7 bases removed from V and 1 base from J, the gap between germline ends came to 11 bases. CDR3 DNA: TGTGCCAGCATCGAGTCGGGGAGCAATCAGCCCCAGCATTTT. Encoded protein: CASIESGSNQPQHF.

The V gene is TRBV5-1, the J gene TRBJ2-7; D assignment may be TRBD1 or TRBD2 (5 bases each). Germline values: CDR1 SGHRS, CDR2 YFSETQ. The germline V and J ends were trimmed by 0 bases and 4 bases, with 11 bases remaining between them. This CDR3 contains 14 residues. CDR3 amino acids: CASSLDRTYYEQYF. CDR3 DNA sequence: TGCGCCAGCAGCTTGGACAGGACTTATTACGAGCAGTACTTC. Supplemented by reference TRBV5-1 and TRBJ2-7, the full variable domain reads KAGVTQTPRYLIKTRGQQVTLSCSPISGHRSVSWYQQTPGQGLQFLFEYFSETQRNKGNFPGRFSGRQFSNSRSEMNVSTLELGDSALYLCASSLDRTYYEQYFGPGTRLTVT.

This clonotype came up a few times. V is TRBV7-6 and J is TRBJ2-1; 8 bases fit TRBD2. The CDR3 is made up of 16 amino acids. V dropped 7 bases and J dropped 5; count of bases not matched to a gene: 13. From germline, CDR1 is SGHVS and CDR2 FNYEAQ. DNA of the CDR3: TGTGCCAGCACCCCCTTACGGGGGGGATCCGACAATGAGCAGTTCTTC. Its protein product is CASTPLRGGSDNEQFF.

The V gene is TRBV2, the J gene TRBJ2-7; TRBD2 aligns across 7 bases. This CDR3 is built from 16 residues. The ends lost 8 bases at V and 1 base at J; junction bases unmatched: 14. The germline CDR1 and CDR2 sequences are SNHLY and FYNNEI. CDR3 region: CASVSPVAGPSYEQYF. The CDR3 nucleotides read TGTGCCAGCGTAAGCCCAGTAGCGGGTCCATCCTACGAGCAGTACTTC.

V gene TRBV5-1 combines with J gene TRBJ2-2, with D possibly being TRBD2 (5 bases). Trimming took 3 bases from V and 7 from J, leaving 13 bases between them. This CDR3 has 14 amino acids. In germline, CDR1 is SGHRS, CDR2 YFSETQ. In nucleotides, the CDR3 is TGCGCCAGCAGCTCGACCCTAGCTGACGGGGAGCTGTTTTTT. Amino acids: CASSSTLADGELFF.

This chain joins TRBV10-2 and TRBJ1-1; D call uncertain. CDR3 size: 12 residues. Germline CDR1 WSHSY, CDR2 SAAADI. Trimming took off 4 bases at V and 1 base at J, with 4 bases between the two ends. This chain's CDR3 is CASSGANTEAFF. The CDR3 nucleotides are TGCGCCAGCAGTGGCGCGAACACTGAAGCTTTCTTT.

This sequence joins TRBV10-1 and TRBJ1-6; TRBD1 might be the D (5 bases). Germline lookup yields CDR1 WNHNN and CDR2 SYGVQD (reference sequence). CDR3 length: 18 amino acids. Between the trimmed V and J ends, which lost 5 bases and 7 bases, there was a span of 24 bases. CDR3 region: CASSPLLNSTVSNSPLHF. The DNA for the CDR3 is TGCGCCAGCAGTCCCCTCCTAAACTCGACAGTCTCCAATTCACCCCTCCACTTT.

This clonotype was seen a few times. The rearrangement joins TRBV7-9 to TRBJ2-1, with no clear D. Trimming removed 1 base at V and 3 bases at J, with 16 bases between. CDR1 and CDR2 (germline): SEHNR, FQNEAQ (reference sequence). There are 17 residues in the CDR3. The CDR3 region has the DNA TGTGCCAGCAGCTTAGGGAAAGGGCTACTTGTCTACAATGAGCAGTTCTTC. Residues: CASSLGKGLLVYNEQFF.

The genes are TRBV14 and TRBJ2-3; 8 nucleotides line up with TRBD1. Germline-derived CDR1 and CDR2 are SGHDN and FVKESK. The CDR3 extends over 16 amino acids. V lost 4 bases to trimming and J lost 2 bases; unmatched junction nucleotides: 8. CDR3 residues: CASSPWTGIDTDTQYF. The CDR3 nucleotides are TGTGCCAGCAGCCCCTGGACAGGGATTGACACAGATACGCAGTATTTT.

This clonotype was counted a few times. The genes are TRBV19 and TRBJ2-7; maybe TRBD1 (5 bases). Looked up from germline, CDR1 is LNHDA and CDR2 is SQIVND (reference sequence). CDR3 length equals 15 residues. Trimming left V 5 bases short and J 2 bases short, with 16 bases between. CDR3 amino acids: CASSPQGRQPYEQYF. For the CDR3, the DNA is TGTGCCAGTAGTCCTCAGGGTCGACAGCCCTACGAGCAGTACTTC. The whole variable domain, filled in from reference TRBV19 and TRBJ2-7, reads DGGITQSPKYLFRKEGQNVTLSCEQNLNHDAMYWYRQDPGQGLRLIYYSQIVNDFQKGDIAEGYSVSREKKESFPLTVTSAQKNPTAFYLCASSPQGRQPYEQYFGPGTRLTVT.

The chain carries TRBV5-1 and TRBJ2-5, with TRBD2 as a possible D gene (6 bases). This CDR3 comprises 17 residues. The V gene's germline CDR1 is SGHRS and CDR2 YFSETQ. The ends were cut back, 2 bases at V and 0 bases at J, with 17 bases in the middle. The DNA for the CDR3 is TGCGCCAGCAGCTTTGCGGGTTTGGCGGGGTACCAAGAGACCCAGTACTTC. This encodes CASSFAGLAGYQETQYF.